This T cell receptor (beta chain) was retrieved from a study of human T cells and chemical hapten exposure. Separate cDNA molecules received unique molecular identifiers, which the library attached to them. Using its own MiXCR run on the RACE reads, TCRdb lists one record per CDR3 protein. Of about 170,000 distinct CDR3 sequences in the sample, about 30% were seen once. Germline V lookup: CDR1 MGHRA, CDR2 YSYEKL. V gave up 4 bases and J gave up 5 bases; unmatched junction bases: 11. The CDR3 consists of 15 residues. Time point described: patch test 3, about 24 weeks after DPC sensitization. Treatment meaning: therapeutic diphenylcyclopropenone sensitization with weekly scalp DPC. From whole blood left unfractionated, total RNA was extracted.

This sequence was found in a woman aged 18-29 years with alopecia areata. Some clones in this sample may be carry-over from other donors' samples. The chain employs TRBV4-1 and TRBJ2-7; TRBD2 aligns across 7 bases. Sequencing used whole blood, obtained in connection with sensitization to the hapten diphenylcyclopropenone (DPC). The CDR3 nucleotides read TGCGCCAGCAGCCGAAGCGGGGAATGGGAAGACGAGCAGTACTTC. Amino acid sequence: CASSRSGEWEDEQYF.